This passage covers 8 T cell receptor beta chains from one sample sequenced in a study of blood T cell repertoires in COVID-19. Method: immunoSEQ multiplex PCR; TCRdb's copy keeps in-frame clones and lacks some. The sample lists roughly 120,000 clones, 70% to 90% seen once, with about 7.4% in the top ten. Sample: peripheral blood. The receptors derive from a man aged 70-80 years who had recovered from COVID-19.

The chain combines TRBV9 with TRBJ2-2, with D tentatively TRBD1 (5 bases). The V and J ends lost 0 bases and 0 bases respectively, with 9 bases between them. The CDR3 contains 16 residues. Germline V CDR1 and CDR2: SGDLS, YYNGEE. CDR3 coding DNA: TGTGCCAGCAGCGTAGCGTGGGGCGCGAACACCGGGGAGCTGTTTTTT. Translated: CASSVAWGANTGELFF.

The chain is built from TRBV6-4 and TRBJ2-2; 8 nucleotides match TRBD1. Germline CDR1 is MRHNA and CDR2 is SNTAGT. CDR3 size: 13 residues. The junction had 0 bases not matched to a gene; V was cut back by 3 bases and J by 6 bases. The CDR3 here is CASSEQGAGELFF. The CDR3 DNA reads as TGTGCCAGCAGTGAACAGGGGGCCGGGGAGCTGTTTTTT.

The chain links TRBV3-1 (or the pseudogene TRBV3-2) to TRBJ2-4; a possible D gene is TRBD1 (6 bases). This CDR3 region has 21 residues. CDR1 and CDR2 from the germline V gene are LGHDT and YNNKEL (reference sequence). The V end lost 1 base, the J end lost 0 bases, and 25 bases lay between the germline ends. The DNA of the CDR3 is TGTGCCAGCAGCCAAGCGACAGGAGTTGCCCTTTTTGATCTAGCCAAAAACATTCAGTACTTC. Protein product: CASSQATGVALFDLAKNIQYF.

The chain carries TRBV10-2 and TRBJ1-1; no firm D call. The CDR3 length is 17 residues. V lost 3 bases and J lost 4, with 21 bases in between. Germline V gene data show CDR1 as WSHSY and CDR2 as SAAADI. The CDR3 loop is CASSEGPHRGLSTEAFF. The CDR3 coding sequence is TGCGCCAGCAGTGAAGGTCCTCACCGAGGGCTGAGCACTGAAGCTTTCTTT.

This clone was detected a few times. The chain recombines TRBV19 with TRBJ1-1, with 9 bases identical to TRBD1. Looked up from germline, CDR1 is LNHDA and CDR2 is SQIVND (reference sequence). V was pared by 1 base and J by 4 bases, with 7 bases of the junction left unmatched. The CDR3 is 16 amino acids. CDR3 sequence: CASSIVTGGTVTEAFF. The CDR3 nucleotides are TGTGCCAGTAGTATAGTAACAGGGGGCACAGTCACTGAAGCTTTCTTT.

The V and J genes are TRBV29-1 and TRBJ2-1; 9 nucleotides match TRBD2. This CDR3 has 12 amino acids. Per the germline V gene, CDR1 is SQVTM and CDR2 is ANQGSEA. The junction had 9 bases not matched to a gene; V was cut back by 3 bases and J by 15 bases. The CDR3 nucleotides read TGCAGCGTTGATATAGCGGGAGTCTCAGGGTTCTTC. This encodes CSVDIAGVSGFF.

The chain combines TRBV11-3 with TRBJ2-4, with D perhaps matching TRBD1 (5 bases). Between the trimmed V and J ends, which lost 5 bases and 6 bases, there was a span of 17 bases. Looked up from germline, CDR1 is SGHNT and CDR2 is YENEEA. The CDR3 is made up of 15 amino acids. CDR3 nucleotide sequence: TGTGCCAGCAGCCAGGGTGGCAGCTCCGGAAACATTCAGTACTTC. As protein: CASSQGGSSGNIQYF.

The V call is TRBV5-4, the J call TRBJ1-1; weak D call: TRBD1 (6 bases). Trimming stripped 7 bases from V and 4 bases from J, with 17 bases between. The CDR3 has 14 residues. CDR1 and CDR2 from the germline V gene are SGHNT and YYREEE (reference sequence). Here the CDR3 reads CASSSSGGLTEAFF. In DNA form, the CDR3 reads TGTGCCAGCTCCTCTTCCGGGGGGCTCACTGAAGCTTTCTTT.